The 21 T cell receptor beta chains in this list originate from one sample, sequenced in a study of vaccination effects on CD4 cells after COVID-19. Sequencing in the ViraFEST assay came after antigen-specific CD4+ T cells had been expanded with viral peptide pools, which were used to stimulate PBMC. Cells that had been cultured for 10 days were the source of isolated CD4+ T cells. The data were produced by immunoSEQ multiplex PCR, yet TCRdb's version contains in-frame clones alone and is incomplete. The sample consists of some 20,000 clones, 70% of them appearing once. Their cognate antigens are unknown. This sample comprised CD4+ T cells from PBMCs cultured with HCoV-229E spike peptides, obtained before COVID-19 vaccination. The receptors here all came from a human donor who received a COVID-19 vaccine.

Turning to this clone: The junction departs from the called germline gene at one end, perhaps through a read error. V and J are TRBV5-1 and TRBJ1-2, with a possible D match to TRBD1 (5 bases). The V gene's germline CDR1 is SGHRS and CDR2 YFSETQ. The CDR3 length is 13 residues. CDR3 DNA: TGCGCCAGCAGCTTGGAAGGGGTCGGCCTCACTCTCTTC. Its translation is CASSLEGVGLTLF.

This clone was seen only a few times. This chain links TRBV12-5 with TRBJ1-5; D remains ambiguous. The germline gives CDR1 LGHNT, CDR2 FRNRAP. This CDR3 is 17 amino acids long. Trimming left V 0 bases short and J 1 base short, with 13 bases between. The CDR3 sequence: CASGLVREARSNQPQHF. The DNA for the CDR3 is TGTGCTAGTGGTTTGGTACGGGAGGCGCGGAGCAATCAGCCCCAGCATTTT. The full variable domain, its missing parts supplied by reference TRBV12-5 and TRBJ1-5, is DARVTQTPRHKVTEMGQEVTMRCQPILGHNTVFWYRQTMMQGLELLAYFRNRAPLDDSGMPKDRFSAEMPDATLATLKIQPSEPRDSAVYFCASGLVREARSNQPQHFGDGTRLSIL.

The J gene is TRBJ2-3, the V gene TRBV5-1; TRBD1 is a possible D gene (8 bases). V lost 2 bases and J lost 4, with 17 bases in between. The CDR3 totals 16 residues. CDR1 and CDR2 from the germline V gene are SGHRS and YFSETQ. CDR3 bases: TGCGCCAGCAGCTTTGACAGGGGCGGGGGCGCAGATACGCAGTATTTT. This translates into CASSFDRGGGADTQYF.

The gene calls are TRBV21-1 and TRBJ1-2; TRBD1, the table's D call, was not compared with the DNA. TRBV21-1 is designated a pseudogene. This CDR3 has 16 residues. The CDR3 spells CASSQKPQASNYGYTF. As DNA, the CDR3 is TGTGCCAGCAGCCAAAAGCCCCAGGCGTCTAACTATGGCTACACCTTC.

The chain employs TRBV27 and TRBJ2-1; TRBD2 is a possible D gene (5 bases). Trimming stripped 4 bases from V and 2 bases from J, with 9 bases between. From germline, CDR1 is MNHEY and CDR2 SMNVEV (reference sequence). This CDR3 is built from 14 residues. Here the CDR3 DNA reads TGTGCCAGCAGTTCTGGGAGTACCTACAATGAGCAGTTCTTC. Translating gives CASSSGSTYNEQFF.

V and J are TRBV24-1 and TRBJ2-2; unclear D gene. Germline lookup yields CDR1 KGHDR and CDR2 SFDVKD. Trimming removed 11 bases at V and 4 bases at J, with 16 bases between. This CDR3 has 14 amino acids. The CDR3 bases are TGTGCCAGCCAGAGAGGCAGTGCCACCGGGGAGCTGTTTTTT. It specifies CASQRGSATGELFF.

This clone appeared once. The chain joins TRBV12-2 to TRBJ2-1; the table's TRBD2 call for D was not verified on the DNA. TRBV12-2 is recorded as a pseudogene. The CDR3 sequence is 17 residues long. The CDR3 bases are TGTGCAAGTCGCTTAGCGAGTATCCCTAGCGGGAGCAATGAGCAGTTCTTC. Translating gives CASRLASIPSGSNEQFF.

This chain joins TRBV2 and TRBJ1-2, with 10 bases aligning to TRBD1. Germline values: CDR1 SNHLY, CDR2 FYNNEI. V lost 6 bases to trimming and J lost 8 bases; unmatched junction nucleotides: 12. The CDR3 length is 15 residues. Written as DNA, the CDR3 is TGTGCCAGCAGCCCGAGTGGACAGGGGGTGAGCGGCTACACCTTC. This sequence encodes CASSPSGQGVSGYTF.

Note on this clone: A junction boundary mismatches the germline segment, possibly from a read error. In the same sample, other DNA sequences code for this CDR3. This sequence joins TRBV15 and TRBJ2-6, with D perhaps TRBD1 (5 bases). The CDR3 sequence is 16 residues long. Germline-derived CDR1 and CDR2 are LNHNV and YYDKDF (reference sequence). The CDR3: CATSRDTDSGANVLTF. For the CDR3, the DNA is TGTGCCACCAGCAGAGATACAGACTCTGGGGCCAACGTTCTGACTTTC.

This chain uses TRBV7-8 with TRBJ1-1; the D gene is possibly TRBD1 (6 bases). This CDR3 spans 14 amino acids. Per germline, CDR1 SGHVS and CDR2 FQNEAQ. The V end was cut by 5 bases, the J end by 5 bases, with 15 bases between. The chain's CDR3 is CASSKQGVWTEAFF. The CDR3 DNA reads as TGTGCCAGCAGCAAACAGGGAGTATGGACTGAAGCTTTCTTT.

This clone was detected only a few times. The rearrangement links TRBV7-9 to TRBJ1-1; 7 bases are shared with TRBD1. Trimming cost V 6 bases and J 1 base; bases outside gene matches: 8. Germline CDR1 and CDR2: SEHNR and FQNEAQ (reference sequence). The CDR3 is made up of 15 amino acids. The CDR3 reads CASRRQGLQNTEAFF. The CDR3 nucleotides are TGTGCCAGCAGACGACAGGGCTTACAGAACACTGAAGCTTTCTTT.

The rearrangement joins TRBV9 to TRBJ2-2; TRBD2 matches at 9 bases. Germline lookup yields CDR1 SGDLS and CDR2 YYNGEE. The CDR3 extends over 16 amino acids. Unmatched junction bases numbered 2, after V lost 0 bases and J lost 2 bases. The CDR3 DNA reads TGTGCCAGCAGCGTAGTTAGCGGGGGAAACACCGGGGAGCTGTTTTTT. It specifies CASSVVSGGNTGELFF. Drawing the rest from reference TRBV9 and TRBJ2-2, the complete variable domain is DSGVTQTPKHLITATGQRVTLRCSPRSGDLSVYWYQQSLDQGLQFLIQYYNGEERAKGNILERFSAQQFPDLHSELNLSSLELGDSALYFCASSVVSGGNTGELFFGEGSRLTVL.

J is TRBJ2-2 and V is TRBV7-2; TRBD1 or TRBD2 may be the D gene (7 bases each). The CDR3 extends over 22 amino acids. Trimming removed 0 bases from V and 3 bases from J, with 29 bases in between. Germline V gene lookup returns CDR1 SGHTA and CDR2 FQGNSA. For the CDR3, the DNA is TGTGCCAGCAGCTTAGCCTTATGGGACAGCCTAGCGGCCAGTGACGACACCGGGGAGCTGTTTTTT. Protein product: CASSLALWDSLAASDDTGELFF.

V usage is TRBV11-2 and J usage is TRBJ2-7, with D possibly matching TRBD2 (5 bases). In germline, CDR1 is SGHAT, CDR2 FQNNGV. The CDR3 consists of 15 residues. V gave up 3 bases and J gave up 0 bases, with 12 bases separating them. Here the CDR3 reads CASSLRGPSSYEQYF. The CDR3 DNA is TGTGCCAGCAGCTTGCGCGGGCCTAGCTCCTACGAGCAGTACTTC. Supplemented by reference TRBV11-2 and TRBJ2-7, the full variable domain reads EAGVAQSPRYKIIEKRQSVAFWCNPISGHATLYWYQQILGQGPKLLIQFQNNGVVDDSQLPKDRFSAERLKGVDSTLKIQPAKLEDSAVYLCASSLRGPSSYEQYFGPGTRLTVT.

This clone was seen once. The chain links TRBV5-1 to TRBJ2-5; D gene unclear. This CDR3 is 12 amino acids long. V was shortened by 1 base and J by 4 bases, with 5 bases between the two germline ends. Germline assignment: CDR1 SGHRS and CDR2 YFSETQ. CDR3 coding DNA: TGCGCCAGCAGCTTGAAATCAGAGACCCAGTACTTC. It yields the protein CASSLKSETQYF.

The chain is built from TRBV12-1 and TRBJ1-2; the table assigns TRBD1, which was not confirmed against the DNA. TRBV12-1 is labeled a pseudogene. This CDR3 region has 17 residues. CDR3 region: CASSLNFTGIVFYGYTF. CDR3 bases: TGTGCCAGCAGCTTAAACTTCACAGGGATTGTATTTTATGGCTACACCTTC.

The CDR3 nucleotides are TGTGCCAGCAGCGAACAAAACACCGGGGAGCTGTTTTTT. Protein: CASSEQNTGELFF. The chain recombines TRBV3-1 (or the pseudogene TRBV3-2) with TRBJ2-2; no clear D gene. V dropped 5 bases and J dropped 2 bases, with 6 bases sitting between them. The CDR3 contains 13 residues. Germline V gene data show CDR1 as LGHDT and CDR2 as YNNKEL (reference sequence).

Worth noting for this clone: At one boundary the junction diverges from the germline segment, which might be a read error. The chain combines TRBV29-1 with TRBJ2-1; D is tentatively TRBD1 or TRBD2 (5 bases each). The CDR3 contains 11 residues. Germline assignment: CDR1 SQVTM and CDR2 ANQGSEA. In DNA form, the CDR3 reads TGCAGCGTTGAAAGGGGCGGACGGGGAGTCTTC. Protein sequence: CSVERGGRGVF.

This chain connects TRBV18 to TRBJ2-5; D unresolved. V shed 1 base and J shed 0 bases, with 6 bases lying between them. This CDR3 has 14 residues. The germline V gene encodes CDR1 KGHSH and CDR2 LQKENI. The CDR3 is CASSPRRNQETQYF. The DNA of the CDR3 is TGTGCCAGCTCACCACGACGGAACCAAGAGACCCAGTACTTC.

The chain has TRBV11-2 and TRBJ2-7, with D possibly being TRBD2 (6 bases). Trimming left V 6 bases short and J 6 bases short, with 18 bases between. From germline, CDR1 is SGHAT and CDR2 FQNNGV. The CDR3 length is 14 residues. The CDR3 DNA sequence: TGTGCCAGCAGAACCAGCGGGTTGGGTAGCGAGCAGTACTTC. It is translated as CASRTSGLGSEQYF.

This clone turned up a few times. The CDR3, as DNA: TGCGCCAGCAGCCGGGCAGCTGAAGCTTTCTTT. This encodes CASSRAAEAFF. V usage is TRBV4-1 and J usage is TRBJ1-1; D is uncertain. The V gene lost 4 bases and the J gene lost 6 bases, with 6 bases spanning the gap. CDR3 length: 11 amino acids. From germline, CDR1 is MGHRA and CDR2 YSYEKL.